The rows below give T cell receptor beta chains drawn from one sample of a study of shared clonotypes between healthy human individuals. The data were produced by immunoSEQ multiplex PCR, yet TCRdb's version contains in-frame clones alone and is incomplete. The sample lists around 510,000 clones, 95% to 96% occurring once. What was sequenced was naive CD4+ T cells sorted from blood. The receptors derive from a woman aged 25 to 45 in good health. CDR3s include the opening cysteine and the closing phenylalanine or tryptophan. D genes are given only for firm matches. Rows may omit the clone size; those that give it use once, few, many or a size class.

v_gene	abundance	j_gene	d_gene	CDR3aa
TRBV21-1	-	TRBJ2-7	-	CASSKPPTRQTALWNEQYF
TRBV13	-	TRBJ2-7	-	CASSLGYGTHSYEQYF
TRBV19	once	TRBJ2-5	-	CASSPDKVVGGGETQYF
TRBV19	-	TRBJ2-5	-	CASSSVEGETQYF
TRBV28	-	-	TRBD2	CASSPGLAGAYEQYF
TRBV28	-	TRBJ1-5	-	CASSQTVPLGQPQHF
TRBV28	once	TRBJ1-2	TRBD1	CASGTGGALDGYTF
TRBV7-9	-	TRBJ2-7	-	CASSLGADRSYEQYF
TRBV28	-	TRBJ1-1	-	CASSPAGGGNTEAFF
TRBV18	few	TRBJ2-7	TRBD1	CASSLDRLEEQYF
TRBV2	-	TRBJ2-4	-	CASSGWGNIQNIQYF
TRBV7-6	-	TRBJ2-3	TRBD2	CASSSGLAGGADTQYF
TRBV18	-	TRBJ1-1	-	CASSPRQENTEAFF
TRBV7-6	-	TRBJ1-4	-	CASSQRSGGNEKLFF
TRBV7-2	-	TRBJ1-4	TRBD1	CASSLSPGQNNEKLFF
TRBV18	-	TRBJ1-2	TRBD1	CASSLGQGYNYGYTF
TRBV7-2	-	-	-	CASSLVPSQYEQYF
TRBV5-4	-	TRBJ2-7	TRBD2	CASTWGGPGGVYEQYF
TRBV7-3	-	TRBJ2-1	-	CASSLRASSTNEQFF
TRBV19	once	TRBJ2-2	-	CASSRHYGELFF
TRBV6-4	once	TRBJ2-1	-	CASSDSSEPGYNEQFF
TRBV5-8	-	TRBJ2-1	TRBD2	CASSRYILAGGGEQFF
TRBV7-2	-	TRBJ1-1	-	CASSTQLRTEAFF
TRBV21-1	-	TRBJ2-3	-	CASSKARGTGGEGTDTQYF
TRBV6-4	-	TRBJ1-2	-	CASSDWTSVVGYTF
TRBV5-4	-	TRBJ2-3	TRBD2	CASSLRLAESTDTQYF
TRBV27	-	-	TRBD2	CASSLSGTSASSYEQYF
TRBV5-1	-	TRBJ2-5	TRBD2	CASSLAQLAGGRGQETQYF
TRBV5-1	-	TRBJ2-3	-	CASSWGAGGTDTQYF
TRBV28	-	TRBJ1-2	-	CASRIQGSYGYTF
TRBV5-8	once	TRBJ2-4	TRBD1	CASSFLGQGRYF
TRBV7-9	once	TRBJ1-1	-	CASSGLQGRAFF
TRBV4-1	-	TRBJ2-5	-	CASSQNRGTETQYF
TRBV4-1	-	TRBJ2-7	TRBD1	CASSHRPGTGGNEQYF
TRBV19	-	TRBJ2-2	-	CASSIEGVNTGELFF
TRBV5-1	-	TRBJ2-5	TRBD1	CASREGQLAQETQYF
TRBV30	-	TRBJ1-1	-	CAWEDTGLPGTEAFF
TRBV7-9	-	TRBJ2-7	TRBD2	CASSSGGAVEQYF
TRBV28	-	TRBJ1-1	TRBD1	CASSQLIHGTGIMNTEAFF
TRBV27	-	-	-	CASSPSPYEQYF
TRBV6-5	-	TRBJ2-7	TRBD2	CASSYSLLARYYEQYF
TRBV28	-	TRBJ2-3	-	CASSLVSGTDTQYF
TRBV2	-	TRBJ1-5	-	CASSEGGADQPQHF
TRBV6-6	-	TRBJ1-3	-	CASSSTGNSGNTIYF
TRBV21-1	-	-	-	CATRDPYGYEQYF
TRBV30	-	TRBJ2-3	-	CAWWRGADTQYF
TRBV29-1	-	TRBJ2-7	-	CSVEDERDYEQYF
TRBV6-5	-	TRBJ2-7	TRBD2	CASSNSGSYEQYF
TRBV5-8	-	TRBJ2-3	-	CASSGVITDTQYF
TRBV7-9	-	TRBJ2-1	TRBD1	CASSVIETGGDEQFF